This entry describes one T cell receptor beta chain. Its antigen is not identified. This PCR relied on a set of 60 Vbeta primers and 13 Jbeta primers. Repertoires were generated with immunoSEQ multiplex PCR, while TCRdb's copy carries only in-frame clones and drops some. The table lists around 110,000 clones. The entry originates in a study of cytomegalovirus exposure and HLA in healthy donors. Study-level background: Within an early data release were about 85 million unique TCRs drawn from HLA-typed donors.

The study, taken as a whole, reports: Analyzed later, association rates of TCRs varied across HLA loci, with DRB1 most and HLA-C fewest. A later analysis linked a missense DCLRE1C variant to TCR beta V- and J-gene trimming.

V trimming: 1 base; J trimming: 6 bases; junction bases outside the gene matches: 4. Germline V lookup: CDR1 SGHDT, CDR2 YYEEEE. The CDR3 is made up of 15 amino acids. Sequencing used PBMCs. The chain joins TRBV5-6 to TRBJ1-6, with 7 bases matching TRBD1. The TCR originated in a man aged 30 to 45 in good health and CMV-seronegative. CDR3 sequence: CASSLTGVGNSPLHF. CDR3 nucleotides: TGTGCCAGCAGCTTGACAGGGGTGGGTAATTCACCCCTCCACTTT. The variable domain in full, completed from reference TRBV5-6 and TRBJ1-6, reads DAGVTQSPTHLIKTRGQQVTLRCSPKSGHDTVSWYQQALGQGPQFIFQYYEEEERQRGNFPDRFSGHQFPNYSSELNVNALLLGDSALYLCASSLTGVGNSPLHFGNGTRLTVT.